The table lists the clone carrying this TCR beta chain with a few counts. RNA transcripts served as the template for amplifying TCR beta CDR3 regions. An initial round of RT-PCR targeting the TCR CDR3 relied on the HTBI primer set. Using its own MiXCR run on the multiplex PCR reads, TCRdb lists one record per CDR3 protein. Seen here are hundreds of thousands of distinct CDR3 sequences, over 11% observed once, and the top ten hold 4.5% to 6%. The data are from a study of T cells in Graves' hyperthyroidism and ophthalmopathy. The ends lost 8 bases at V and 1 base at J; junction bases unmatched: 4. The CDR3 is 15 amino acids. CDR1 LNHDA and CDR2 SQIVND come from the germline V gene (reference sequence).

The clonotype was recovered from a woman in her 30s with Graves' hyperthyroidism that later progressed to Graves' ophthalmopathy. Sequencing was done on a sample of blood. This chain uses TRBV19 with TRBJ2-3, with 12 bases aligning to TRBD1. CDR3 sequence (DNA): TGTGCCAGTTCCGGGACAGGGGGCGGCACAGATACGCAGTATTTT. Translating gives CASSGTGGGTDTQYF.